Shown below are 19 T cell receptor beta chains from a single sample sequenced in a study of CD8 T cells in ankylosing spondylitis (dated by TCRdb to about 2017). The full study reports these points: A TCR beta motif of several highly homologous amino acid variants appeared characteristic of blood from ankylosing spondylitis patients.

Libraries were built with 5' RACE. TCRdb lists the instrument as Illumina HiSeq 2500. TCRdb passed the public sequencing reads through fastp at Q25 and MiXCR, retaining productive beta sequences. Identical CDR3 proteins give one entry, which carries the most common genes and DNA. The sample data list about 540,000 distinct CDR3 sequences, and roughly an eighth of these were observed just once. In total, the top ten clones hold over 6.5% of the sample. These receptors are not linked to any known antigen. Sequenced sample: blood, either unsorted or a sorted T cell fraction (not recorded which). The receptor set was obtained from a male donor with ankylosing spondylitis.

J is TRBJ2-7 and V is TRBV6-1; the D gene is possibly TRBD2 (5 bases). Trimming stripped 0 bases from V and 1 base from J, with 7 bases between. The CDR3 length is 14 residues. Germline values: CDR1 MNHNS, CDR2 SASEGT. CDR3 protein: CASSEAEVSYEQYV. In DNA, the CDR3 is TGTGCCAGCAGTGAAGCGGAGGTTTCCTACGAGCAGTACGTC.

This clonotype has at least ten counts. This sequence joins TRBV12-3 or TRBV12-4 and TRBJ2-3; 8 bases agree with TRBD2. CDR3 size: 17 residues. Losses at the gene ends were 1 base for V and 1 base for J; bases not matched to a gene: 7. CDR3 residues: CASSLGASGSGTDTQYF. The DNA of the CDR3 is TGTGCCAGCAGTTTAGGGGCGAGCGGGAGTGGCACAGATACGCAGTATTTT.

In this sample, this clonotype turned up many times. The genes are TRBV5-1 and TRBJ2-1; 7 nucleotides match TRBD1. Germline CDR1 and CDR2: SGHRS and YFSETQ. The ends lost 1 base at V and 3 bases at J; junction bases unmatched: 4. This CDR3 is built from 15 residues. Written as DNA, the CDR3 is TGCGCCAGCAGCTTGATTGGGACAGACTACAATGAGCAGTTCTTC. The encoded protein is CASSLIGTDYNEQFF.

Here the CDR3 reads CASRDDRSSYNEQFF. DNA for the CDR3: TGTGCCAGCAGGGACGACAGGAGCTCCTACAATGAGCAGTTCTTC. The chain combines TRBV6-1 with TRBJ2-1; D is possibly TRBD1 (6 bases). The CDR3 is 15 amino acids. The ends were cut back, 6 bases at V and 0 bases at J, with 12 bases in the middle. The germline CDR1 and CDR2 sequences are MNHNS and SASEGT.

Ten or more counts support this clonotype. This chain links TRBV5-1 with TRBJ1-1, with 8 bases that match TRBD1. This CDR3 has 14 residues. V dropped 0 bases and J dropped 10; count of bases not matched to a gene: 8. Looked up from germline, CDR1 is SGHRS and CDR2 is YFSETQ. The CDR3 sequence: CASSLAGTGDSAFF. As DNA, the CDR3 is TGCGCCAGCAGCTTGGCCGGGACAGGCGACTCAGCTTTCTTT.

The chain carries TRBV7-2 and TRBJ2-1; TRBD2 aligns across 16 bases. Per the germline V gene, CDR1 is SGHTA and CDR2 is FQGNSA. V lost 4 bases to trimming and J lost 8 bases; unmatched junction nucleotides: 8. This CDR3 region has 17 residues. This chain's CDR3 is CASSWGLAGGIGDEQFF. The CDR3 coding sequence is TGTGCCAGCAGCTGGGGACTAGCGGGAGGGATCGGCGATGAGCAGTTCTTC.

This clonotype was picked up many times. The genes are TRBV7-6 and TRBJ2-5, with D perhaps TRBD2 (6 bases). Germline loops: CDR1 SGHVS, CDR2 FNYEAQ. V lost 6 bases to trimming and J lost 5 bases, with 16 bases between them. This CDR3 contains 14 residues. DNA of the CDR3: TGTGCCAGCAGAAGAGAGGGAGGCGTGGAGACCCAGTACTTC. Its protein product is CASRREGGVETQYF.

In this sample, this clonotype turned up a few times. This sequence joins TRBV20-1 and TRBJ1-2; the D gene is possibly TRBD1 (5 bases). V was pared by 0 bases and J by 8 bases, with 13 bases between. Germline V gene data show CDR1 as DFQATT and CDR2 as SNEGSKA (reference sequence). This CDR3 comprises 13 residues. Here the CDR3 DNA reads TGCAGTGCTAGAGATAGAGGGGTGGGAGGCTACACCTTC. It yields the protein CSARDRGVGGYTF.

The table lists this clonotype with a few counts. The chain uses TRBV29-1 and TRBJ2-1; TRBD2 matches 7 bases. The CDR3 extends over 11 amino acids. CDR1 is SQVTM and CDR2 is ANQGSEA in the germline V gene. The junction had 2 bases not matched to a gene; V was cut back by 4 bases and J by 8 bases. CDR3 loop: CSVGLAYEQFF. The CDR3, as DNA: TGCAGCGTTGGACTAGCCTATGAGCAGTTCTTC.

This chain joins TRBV3-1 and TRBJ2-4; D possibly corresponds to TRBD1 (5 bases). The germline V gene has CDR1 LGHDT and CDR2 YNNKEL (reference sequence). Trimming shortened V by 2 bases and J by 13 bases, and 12 bases separated the two germline ends. The length of the CDR3 is 12 residues. The CDR3 DNA reads as TGTGCCAGCAGCCAAATCTCGACAGAACAGTACTTC. Its translation: CASSQISTEQYF.

The rearrangement joins TRBV7-9 to TRBJ2-1; D is tentatively TRBD1 or TRBD2 (5 bases each). This CDR3 contains 15 residues. From germline, CDR1 is SEHNR and CDR2 FQNEAQ (reference sequence). Trimming took off 5 bases at V and 2 bases at J, with 13 bases between the two ends. The CDR3 loop reads CASSPLGTAYNEQFF. Written as DNA, the CDR3 is TGTGCCAGCAGCCCCCTTGGGACGGCCTACAATGAGCAGTTCTTC.

This clonotype was found many times. V gene TRBV3-1 combines with J gene TRBJ1-5; 7 nucleotides align to TRBD1. Losses at the gene ends were 4 bases for V and 8 bases for J; bases not matched to a gene: 5. The V gene's germline CDR1 is LGHDT and CDR2 YNNKEL (reference sequence). The CDR3 loop spans 13 amino acids. CDR3 amino acids: CASSRQGWEPQHF. The CDR3 DNA reads TGTGCCAGCAGCCGACAGGGATGGGAGCCCCAGCATTTT.

The chain carries TRBV5-1 and TRBJ2-7; D remains ambiguous. Trimming shortened V by 5 bases and J by 2 bases, and 17 bases separated the two germline ends. The CDR3 consists of 15 residues. CDR1 is SGHRS and CDR2 is YFSETQ in the germline V gene. The CDR3, as DNA: TGCGCCAGCAGGTTCGACTGGGGATCCACCTACGAGCAGTACGTC. It yields the protein CASRFDWGSTYEQYV.

This clonotype was detected only a few times. This chain uses TRBV24-1 with TRBJ2-3, with 13 positions matching TRBD2. The CDR3 totals 16 residues. Germline assignment: CDR1 KGHDR and CDR2 SFDVKD. V was clipped by 4 bases and J by 5 bases; unmatched bases: 5. Here the CDR3 DNA reads TGTGCCACCAGTGACCGGACTAGCGGGAGCTTAGATACGCAGTATTTT. The encoded protein is CATSDRTSGSLDTQYF.

This clonotype was observed a few times. The chain is built from TRBV5-1 and TRBJ1-2, with TRBD1 as a possible D gene (5 bases). The CDR3 totals 15 residues. Germline CDR1 is SGHRS and CDR2 is YFSETQ. Trimming took off 1 base at V and 5 bases at J, with 15 bases between the two ends. The CDR3 protein is CASSLRQGSQYGYTF. In nucleotides, the CDR3 is TGCGCCAGCAGCTTGCGGCAGGGAAGTCAGTATGGCTACACCTTC.

V usage is TRBV5-6 and J usage is TRBJ2-5, with 8 bases matching TRBD1. Per germline, CDR1 SGHDT and CDR2 YYEEEE. With V trimmed by 4 bases and J by 0 bases, 5 bases remained unmatched. The CDR3 spans 15 residues. The CDR3 sequence is CASSLVTGDQETQYF. CDR3 sequence (DNA): TGTGCCAGCAGCCTGGTGACAGGGGACCAAGAGACCCAGTACTTC.

The V gene is TRBV5-1, the J gene TRBJ2-1; 10 nucleotides line up with TRBD2. V lost 1 base to trimming and J lost 6 bases; unmatched junction nucleotides: 7. The CDR3 has 16 residues. The germline gives CDR1 SGHRS, CDR2 YFSETQ. The CDR3 DNA follows: TGCGCCAGCAGCTTGAGACTAGCGGGTCCCCCCAATGAGCAGTTCTTC. Translation gives CASSLRLAGPPNEQFF.

The chain has TRBV3-1 and TRBJ2-1, with 7 bases identical to TRBD2. Germline lookup yields CDR1 LGHDT and CDR2 YNNKEL (reference sequence). This CDR3 is built from 17 residues. Losses at the gene ends were 2 bases for V and 7 bases for J; bases not matched to a gene: 14. The CDR3 DNA follows: TGTGCCAGCAGCCAACCAGCACGGGGGAGGGCCAGGAATGAGCAGTTCTTC. Translated: CASSQPARGRARNEQFF.

The chain has TRBV3-1 and TRBJ2-5; no clear D gene. The CDR3 has 12 amino acids. The germline gives CDR1 LGHDT, CDR2 YNNKEL (reference sequence). Trimming stripped 2 bases from V and 3 bases from J, with 4 bases between. CDR3 in DNA: TGTGCCAGCAGCCAAAACAAAGAGACCCAGTACTTC. It encodes CASSQNKETQYF.